This T cell receptor (beta chain) was profiled in a study of cytomegalovirus exposure and HLA in healthy donors. Background on the study: Assignment to the Caucasian-associated ancestry cluster applied to around 80% of the 350 to 500 genotyped donors. Findings and caveats of the study: Being productive about 87% or about 30% of the time was typical of most TCR beta V segments in an earlier analysis. As a later analysis revealed, the rate of TCR association differed by HLA locus, with DRB1 most and HLA-C fewest.

The study ran its PCR with 60 Vbeta and 13 Jbeta primers. Sequencing used immunoSEQ multiplex PCR; TCRdb keeps in-frame clones, though not all of them. The table records about 120,000 clones, roughly 86% of them present only once. Germline V gene lookup returns CDR1 MNHEY and CDR2 SVGAGI. J gave up 9 bases and V 4 bases, and 7 bases lay outside the gene matches. There are 14 residues in the CDR3. This clone was observed a few times. The target antigen is unknown. The V call is TRBV6-5, the J call TRBJ2-1; 9 bases line up with TRBD2. The sequenced sample consisted of PBMCs. The receptor comes from a man between 18 and 35 years old in good health and CMV-seronegative. CDR3 sequence: CASSSIAGAGEQFF. CDR3 sequence (DNA): TGTGCCAGCAGTTCGATAGCGGGGGCGGGTGAGCAGTTCTTC.